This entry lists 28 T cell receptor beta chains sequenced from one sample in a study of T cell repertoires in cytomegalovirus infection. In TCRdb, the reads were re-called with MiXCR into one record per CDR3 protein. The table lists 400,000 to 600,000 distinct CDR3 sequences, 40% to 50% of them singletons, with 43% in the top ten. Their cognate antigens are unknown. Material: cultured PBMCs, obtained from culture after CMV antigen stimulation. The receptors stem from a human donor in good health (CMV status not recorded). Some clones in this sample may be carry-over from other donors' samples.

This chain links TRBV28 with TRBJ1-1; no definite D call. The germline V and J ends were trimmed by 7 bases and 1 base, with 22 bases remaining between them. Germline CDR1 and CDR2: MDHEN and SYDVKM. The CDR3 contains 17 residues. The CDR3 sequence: CASNILTPAIENTEAFF. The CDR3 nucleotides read TGTGCCAGCAATATTCTCACCCCTGCGATAGAGAACACTGAAGCTTTCTTT. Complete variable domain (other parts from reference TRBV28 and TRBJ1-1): DVKVTQSSRYLVKRTGEKVFLECVQDMDHENMFWYRQDPGLGLRLIYFSYDVKMKEKGDIPEGYSVSREKKERFSLILESASTNQTSMYLCASNILTPAIENTEAFFGQGTRLTVV.

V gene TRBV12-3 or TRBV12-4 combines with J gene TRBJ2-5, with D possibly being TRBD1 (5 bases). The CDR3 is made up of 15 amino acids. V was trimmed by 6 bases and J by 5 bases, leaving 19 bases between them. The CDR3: CASRRGAGELETQYF. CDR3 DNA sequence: TGTGCCAGCAGGCGTGGGGCAGGCGAGTTGGAGACCCAGTACTTC.

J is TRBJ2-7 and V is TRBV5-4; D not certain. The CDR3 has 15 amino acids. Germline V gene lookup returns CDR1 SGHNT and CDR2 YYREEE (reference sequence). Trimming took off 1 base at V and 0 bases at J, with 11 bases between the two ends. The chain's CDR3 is CASSLINRGSYEQYF. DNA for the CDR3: TGTGCCAGCAGCTTGATAAACCGAGGCTCCTACGAGCAGTACTTC.

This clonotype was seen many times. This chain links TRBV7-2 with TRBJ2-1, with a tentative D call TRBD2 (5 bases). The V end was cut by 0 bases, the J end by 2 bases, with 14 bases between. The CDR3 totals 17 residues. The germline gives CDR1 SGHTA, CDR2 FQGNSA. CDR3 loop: CASSLAPLARPYNEQFF. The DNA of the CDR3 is TGTGCCAGCAGCTTAGCGCCCCTAGCCCGACCCTACAATGAGCAGTTCTTC.

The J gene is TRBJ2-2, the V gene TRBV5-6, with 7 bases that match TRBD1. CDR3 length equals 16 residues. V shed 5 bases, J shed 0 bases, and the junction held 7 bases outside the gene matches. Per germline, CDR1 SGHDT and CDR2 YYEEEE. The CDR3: CASRKGTAANTGELFF. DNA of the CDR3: TGTGCCAGCAGAAAAGGGACAGCCGCGAACACCGGGGAGCTGTTTTTT. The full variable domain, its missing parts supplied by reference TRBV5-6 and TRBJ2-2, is DAGVTQSPTHLIKTRGQQVTLRCSPKSGHDTVSWYQQALGQGPQFIFQYYEEEERQRGNFPDRFSGHQFPNYSSELNVNALLLGDSALYLCASRKGTAANTGELFFGEGSRLTVL.

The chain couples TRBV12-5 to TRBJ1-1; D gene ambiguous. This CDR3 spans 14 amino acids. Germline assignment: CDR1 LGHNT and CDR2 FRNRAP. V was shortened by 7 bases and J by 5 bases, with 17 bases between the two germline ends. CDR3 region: CASASSPGGTEAFF. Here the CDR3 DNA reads TGTGCTAGTGCCTCTTCCCCGGGAGGAACTGAAGCTTTCTTT.

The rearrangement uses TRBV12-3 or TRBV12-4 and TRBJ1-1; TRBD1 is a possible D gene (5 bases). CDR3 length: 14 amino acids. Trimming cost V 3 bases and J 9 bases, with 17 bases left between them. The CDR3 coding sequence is TGTGCCAGCAGTTTGGGGCAGGGTGTTGTTAAAGCTTTCTTT. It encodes CASSLGQGVVKAFF.

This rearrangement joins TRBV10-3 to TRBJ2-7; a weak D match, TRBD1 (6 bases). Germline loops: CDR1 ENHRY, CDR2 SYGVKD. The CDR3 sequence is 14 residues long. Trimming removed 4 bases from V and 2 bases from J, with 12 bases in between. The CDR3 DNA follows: TGTGCCATCAGTGTCCGGGCAGGGGCCTACGAGCAGTACTTC. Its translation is CAISVRAGAYEQYF.

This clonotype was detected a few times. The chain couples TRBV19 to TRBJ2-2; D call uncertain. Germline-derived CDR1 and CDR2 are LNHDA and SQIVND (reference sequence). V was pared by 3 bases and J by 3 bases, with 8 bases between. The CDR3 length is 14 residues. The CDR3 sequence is CASSIVRDTGELFF. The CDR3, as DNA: TGTGCCAGTAGTATTGTTAGGGACACCGGGGAGCTGTTTTTT.

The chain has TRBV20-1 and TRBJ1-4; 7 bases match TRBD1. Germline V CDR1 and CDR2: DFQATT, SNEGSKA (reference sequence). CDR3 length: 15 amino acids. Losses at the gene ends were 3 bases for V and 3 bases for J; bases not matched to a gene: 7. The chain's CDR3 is CSASVQGLANEKLFF. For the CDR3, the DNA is TGCAGTGCTAGTGTACAGGGGTTAGCTAATGAAAAACTGTTTTTT.

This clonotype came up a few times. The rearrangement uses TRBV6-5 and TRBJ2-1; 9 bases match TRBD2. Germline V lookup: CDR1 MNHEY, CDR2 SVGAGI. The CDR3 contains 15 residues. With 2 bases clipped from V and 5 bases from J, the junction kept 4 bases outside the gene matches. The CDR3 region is CASSYERGVNNEQFF. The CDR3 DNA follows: TGTGCCAGCAGTTACGAGCGGGGGGTCAACAATGAGCAGTTCTTC.

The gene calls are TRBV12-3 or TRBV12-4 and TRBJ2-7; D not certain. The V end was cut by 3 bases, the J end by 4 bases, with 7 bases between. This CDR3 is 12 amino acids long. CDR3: CASSFEPYEQYF. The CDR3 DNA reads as TGTGCCAGCAGTTTCGAGCCGTACGAGCAGTACTTC.

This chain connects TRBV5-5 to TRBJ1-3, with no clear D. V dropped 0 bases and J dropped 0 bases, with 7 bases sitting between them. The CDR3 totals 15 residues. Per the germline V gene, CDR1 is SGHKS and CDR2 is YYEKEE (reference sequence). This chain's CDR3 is CASSLDGDSGNTIYF. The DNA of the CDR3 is TGTGCCAGCAGCTTGGATGGGGACTCTGGAAACACCATATATTTT.

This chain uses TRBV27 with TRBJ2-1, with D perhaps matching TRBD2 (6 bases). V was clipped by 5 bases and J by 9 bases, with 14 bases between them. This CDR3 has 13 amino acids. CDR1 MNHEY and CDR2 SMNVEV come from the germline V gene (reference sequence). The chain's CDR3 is CASSRGSGREQFF. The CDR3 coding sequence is TGTGCCAGCAGTCGAGGTAGCGGTCGTGAGCAGTTCTTC.

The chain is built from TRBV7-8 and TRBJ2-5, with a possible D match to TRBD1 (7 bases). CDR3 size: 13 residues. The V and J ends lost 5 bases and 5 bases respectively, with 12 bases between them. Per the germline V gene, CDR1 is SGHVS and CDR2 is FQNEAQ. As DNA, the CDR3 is TGTGCCAGCAGCCGCAGGGGGGATGAGACCCAGTACTTC. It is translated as CASSRRGDETQYF.

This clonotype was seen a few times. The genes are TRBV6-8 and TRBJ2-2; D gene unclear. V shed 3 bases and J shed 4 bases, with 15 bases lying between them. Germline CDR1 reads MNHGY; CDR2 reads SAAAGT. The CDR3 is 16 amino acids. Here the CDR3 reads CASSYSELRLTGELFF. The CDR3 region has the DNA TGTGCCAGCAGTTATTCGGAGCTCCGGCTCACCGGGGAGCTGTTTTTT.

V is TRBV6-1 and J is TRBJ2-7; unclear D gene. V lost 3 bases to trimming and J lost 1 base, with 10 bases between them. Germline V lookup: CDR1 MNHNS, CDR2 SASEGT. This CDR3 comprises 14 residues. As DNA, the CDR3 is TGTGCCAGCAGTGAGTATAGGATATCCTACGAGCAGTACTTC. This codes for CASSEYRISYEQYF.

The chain's CDR3 is CASSKGGRNTIYF. CDR3 nucleotide sequence: TGTGCCAGCAGCAAAGGGGGACGAAACACCATATATTTT. The chain links TRBV7-2 to TRBJ1-3; D is perhaps TRBD1 (6 bases). V lost 5 bases and J lost 5, with 10 bases in between. Germline CDR1 is SGHTA and CDR2 is FQGNSA. The CDR3 has 13 residues.

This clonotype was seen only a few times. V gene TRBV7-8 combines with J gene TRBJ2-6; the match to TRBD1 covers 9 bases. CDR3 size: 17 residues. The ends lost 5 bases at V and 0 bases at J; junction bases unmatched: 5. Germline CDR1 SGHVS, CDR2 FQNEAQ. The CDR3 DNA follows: TGTGCCAGCAGCGTGGACAGGGGCCTCTCTGGGGCCAACGTCCTGACTTTC. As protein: CASSVDRGLSGANVLTF.

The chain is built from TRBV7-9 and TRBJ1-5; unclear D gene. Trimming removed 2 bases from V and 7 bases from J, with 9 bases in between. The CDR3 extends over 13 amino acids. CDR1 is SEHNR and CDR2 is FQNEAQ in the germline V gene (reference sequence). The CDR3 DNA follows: TGTGCCAGCAGCTTACCTCCGAGGCAGCCCCAGCATTTT. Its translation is CASSLPPRQPQHF.

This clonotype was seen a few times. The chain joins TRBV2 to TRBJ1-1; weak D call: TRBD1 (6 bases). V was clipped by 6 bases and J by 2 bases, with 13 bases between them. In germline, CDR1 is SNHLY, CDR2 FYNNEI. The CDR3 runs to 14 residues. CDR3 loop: CASRQGEHNTEAFF. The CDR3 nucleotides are TGTGCCAGCAGACAGGGAGAACATAACACTGAAGCTTTCTTT.

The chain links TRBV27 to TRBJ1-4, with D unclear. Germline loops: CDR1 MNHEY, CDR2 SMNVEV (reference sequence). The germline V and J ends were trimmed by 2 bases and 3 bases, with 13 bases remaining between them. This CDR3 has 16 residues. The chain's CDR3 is CASSLDWRSSNEKLFF. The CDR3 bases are TGTGCCAGCAGTTTAGATTGGCGCAGCTCTAATGAAAAACTGTTTTTT.

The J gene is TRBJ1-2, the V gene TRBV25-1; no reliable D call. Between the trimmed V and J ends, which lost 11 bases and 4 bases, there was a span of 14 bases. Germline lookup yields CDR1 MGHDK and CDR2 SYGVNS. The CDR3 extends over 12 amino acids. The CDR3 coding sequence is TGTGCCGGTAGGGTTGTCGGCTATGGCTACACCTTC. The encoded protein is CAGRVVGYGYTF.

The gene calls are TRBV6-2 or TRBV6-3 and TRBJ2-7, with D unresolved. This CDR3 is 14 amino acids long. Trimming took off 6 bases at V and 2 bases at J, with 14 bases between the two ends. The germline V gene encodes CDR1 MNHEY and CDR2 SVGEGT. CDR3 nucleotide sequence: TGTGCCAGCAGGATAAAAGCTCTGGCCTACGAGCAGTACTTC. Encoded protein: CASRIKALAYEQYF.

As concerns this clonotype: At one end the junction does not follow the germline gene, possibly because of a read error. The CDR3 protein is CASSIRTGAPTYLF. In nucleotides, the CDR3 is TGTGCCAGTAGTATAAGAACAGGGGCCCCGACCTACCTCTTC. The chain combines TRBV19 with TRBJ2-1; 7 bases match TRBD1. The CDR3 consists of 14 residues. Germline values: CDR1 LNHDA, CDR2 SQIVND (reference sequence). Supplemented by reference TRBV19 and TRBJ2-1, the full variable domain reads DGGITQSPKYLFRKEGQNVTLSCEQNLNHDAMYWYRQDPGQGLRLIYYSQIVNDFQKGDIAEGYSVSREKKESFPLTVTSAQKNPTAFYLCASSIRTGAPTYLFGPGTRLTVL.

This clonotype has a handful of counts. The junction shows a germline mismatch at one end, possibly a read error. The CDR3 here is CANSRLQGAVGNTIYF. As DNA, the CDR3 is TGTGCCAACAGCCGACTACAGGGGGCGGTCGGAAACACCATATATTTT. V gene TRBV7-2 combines with J gene TRBJ1-3; 9 nucleotides agree with TRBD1. The CDR3 extends over 16 amino acids. Germline CDR1 SGHTA, CDR2 FQGNSA.

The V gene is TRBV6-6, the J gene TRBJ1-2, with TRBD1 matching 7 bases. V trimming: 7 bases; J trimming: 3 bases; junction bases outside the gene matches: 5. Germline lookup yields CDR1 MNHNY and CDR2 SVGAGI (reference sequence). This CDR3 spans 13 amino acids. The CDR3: CASMTGTDYGYTF. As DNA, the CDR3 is TGTGCCAGCATGACCGGGACAGACTATGGCTACACCTTC.

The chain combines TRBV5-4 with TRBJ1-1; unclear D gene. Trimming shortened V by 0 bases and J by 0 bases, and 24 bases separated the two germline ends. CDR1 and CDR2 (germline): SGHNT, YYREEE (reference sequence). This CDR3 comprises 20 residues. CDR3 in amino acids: CASSLVGEARPNPLNTEAFF. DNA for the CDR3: TGTGCCAGCAGCTTGGTTGGAGAAGCGAGGCCTAATCCCCTGAACACTGAAGCTTTCTTT. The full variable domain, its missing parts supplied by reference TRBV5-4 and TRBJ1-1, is ETGVTQSPTHLIKTRGQQVTLRCSSQSGHNTVSWYQQALGQGPQFIFQYYREEENGRGNFPPRFSGLQFPNYSSELNVNALELDDSALYLCASSLVGEARPNPLNTEAFFGQGTRLTVV.